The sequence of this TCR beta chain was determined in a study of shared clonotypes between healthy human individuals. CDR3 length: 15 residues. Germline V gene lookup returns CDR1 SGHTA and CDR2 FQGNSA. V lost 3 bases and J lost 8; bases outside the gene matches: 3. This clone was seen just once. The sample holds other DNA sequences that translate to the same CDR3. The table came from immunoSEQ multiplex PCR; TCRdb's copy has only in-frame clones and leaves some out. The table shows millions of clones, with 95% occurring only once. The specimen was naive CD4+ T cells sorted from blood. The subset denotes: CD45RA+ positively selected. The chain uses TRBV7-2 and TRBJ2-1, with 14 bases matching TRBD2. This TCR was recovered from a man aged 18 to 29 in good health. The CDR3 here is CASSLGLAGVDEQFF. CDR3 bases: TGTGCCAGCAGCTTGGGACTAGCGGGAGTTGATGAGCAGTTCTTC.